This is a list of T cell receptor beta chains from one sample in a study of T cells after yellow fever vaccination. TCRdb recomputed calls from the 5' RACE reads with MiXCR, one row per CDR3 protein. The sample shows about 74,000 distinct CDR3 sequences, around 6.9% of them seen only once. This material consisted of CD8+ T cells sorted from PBMCs, taken less than 6 days after the first yellow fever vaccination. The receptors were gathered from a young man who received the YFV17D yellow fever vaccine. CDR3s include the opening cysteine and the closing phenylalanine or tryptophan. The order of the fields is CDR3 DNA, CDR3 protein, clone size, V gene, D gene, J gene. The D gene is left open where the match is weak. A row's size may be missing; if present it is once, few, many or a size class.

CDR3 DNA: TGTGCCAGCTCTTCCGGGACAGGGGCCGTCTACGAGCAGTACTTC; CDR3 protein: CASSSGTGAVYEQYF; clone size: NA; V gene: TRBV4-2; D gene: TRBD1; J gene: TRBJ2-7
CDR3 DNA: TGTGCCAGTAGTATAGGAGGGACTTCCTACGAGCAGTACTTC; CDR3 protein: CASSIGGTSYEQYF; clone size: NA; V gene: TRBV19; D gene: NA; J gene: TRBJ2-7
CDR3 DNA: TGTGCCAGCAGCTTTTTGGGGACGGGGGGATTCGGCGGGGAGCTGTTTTTT; CDR3 protein: CASSFLGTGGFGGELFF; clone size: few; V gene: TRBV7-2; D gene: TRBD2; J gene: TRBJ2-2
CDR3 DNA: TGTGCCAGCAGCCTCACCGGGACAGCCTACGAGCAGTACTTC; CDR3 protein: CASSLTGTAYEQYF; clone size: NA; V gene: TRBV7-3; D gene: TRBD1; J gene: TRBJ2-7
CDR3 DNA: TGTGCCAGCAGTTTAGGGACAGGGGGTTCTAATACGCAGTATTTT; CDR3 protein: CASSLGTGGSNTQYF; clone size: NA; V gene: TRBV27; D gene: TRBD1; J gene: TRBJ2-3
CDR3 DNA: TGTGCCACCAGCAATAGCGGGGGGGCAGATACGCAGTATTTT; CDR3 protein: CATSNSGGADTQYF; clone size: NA; V gene: TRBV24-1; D gene: TRBD2; J gene: TRBJ2-3
CDR3 DNA: TGTGCCAGTAGTATAGGATGGGGGTCGACTGAAGCTTTCTTT; CDR3 protein: CASSIGWGSTEAFF; clone size: NA; V gene: TRBV19; D gene: NA; J gene: TRBJ1-1
CDR3 DNA: TGTGCCAGCACTGGGGATGAGCAGTTCTTC; CDR3 protein: CASTGDEQFF; clone size: many; V gene: TRBV28; D gene: NA; J gene: TRBJ2-1
CDR3 DNA: TGTGCCAGCAGCCTCGGGACAGGGAATGGCTACACCTTC; CDR3 protein: CASSLGTGNGYTF; clone size: few; V gene: TRBV11-2; D gene: TRBD1; J gene: TRBJ1-2
CDR3 DNA: TGTGCCAGCAGTTACGATACTGCAGGGGAGAACACTGAAGCTTTCTTT; CDR3 protein: CASSYDTAGENTEAFF; clone size: NA; V gene: TRBV6-2/TRBV6-3; D gene: NA; J gene: TRBJ1-1
CDR3 DNA: TGCAGTGCTAGTACGGTCAGCGAACAAGAGACCCAGTACTTC; CDR3 protein: CSASTVSEQETQYF; clone size: NA; V gene: TRBV20-1; D gene: NA; J gene: TRBJ2-5
CDR3 DNA: TGTGCCAGCAGCGTGCGGACAGGAGGGGTCACCGGGAAGCTGTTTTTT; CDR3 protein: CASSVRTGGVTGKLFF; clone size: NA; V gene: TRBV9; D gene: NA; J gene: TRBJ2-2
CDR3 DNA: TGTGCCAGCAGCTTGCCGGGCCCTAGCACAGATACGCAGTATTTT; CDR3 protein: CASSLPGPSTDTQYF; clone size: few; V gene: TRBV5-6; D gene: NA; J gene: TRBJ2-3
CDR3 DNA: TGTGCCAGCAGCTTCGGGGGGGCCGGCAGGGAGACCCAGTACTTC; CDR3 protein: CASSFGGAGRETQYF; clone size: few; V gene: TRBV7-9; D gene: TRBD2; J gene: TRBJ2-5
CDR3 DNA: TGCGCCAGCAGCTTGCCGGAAAGGGGGTTATGGGGGACCCAGTACTTC; CDR3 protein: CASSLPERGLWGTQYF; clone size: few; V gene: TRBV5-1; D gene: NA; J gene: TRBJ2-5
CDR3 DNA: TGTGCCAGCTCACCCGTTATTAGCGGGGCTCACAATGAGCAGTTCTTC; CDR3 protein: CASSPVISGAHNEQFF; clone size: few; V gene: TRBV18; D gene: TRBD2; J gene: TRBJ2-1
CDR3 DNA: TGTGCCAGTAGTATTGGGGGGACCCAGTACTTC; CDR3 protein: CASSIGGTQYF; clone size: few; V gene: TRBV19; D gene: NA; J gene: TRBJ2-5
CDR3 DNA: TGCGCCAGCAGCCCCGGACAGGGGGTCACTTCACCCCTCCACTTT; CDR3 protein: CASSPGQGVTSPLHF; clone size: many; V gene: TRBV4-3; D gene: TRBD1; J gene: TRBJ1-6
CDR3 DNA: TGTGCCAGCAGCCTACTAGCGGGGACCTACGAGCAGTACTTC; CDR3 protein: CASSLLAGTYEQYF; clone size: many; V gene: TRBV7-8; D gene: TRBD2; J gene: TRBJ2-7
CDR3 DNA: TGCGCCAGCAGCTCGACAGGACCTGAACACTCCGAAGCTTTCTTT; CDR3 protein: CASSSTGPEHSEAFF; clone size: many; V gene: TRBV5-1; D gene: NA; J gene: TRBJ1-1
CDR3 DNA: TGTGCCAGCAGTACCGCAGAGGGATGGATCGGGGAGCTGTTTTTT; CDR3 protein: CASSTAEGWIGELFF; clone size: many; V gene: TRBV12-3/TRBV12-4; D gene: NA; J gene: TRBJ2-2
CDR3 DNA: TGTGCCAGCAGTCACGACAGGCGAACCTACAATGAGCAGTTCTTC; CDR3 protein: CASSHDRRTYNEQFF; clone size: many; V gene: TRBV5-5; D gene: NA; J gene: TRBJ2-1
CDR3 DNA: TGTGCCAGCAGCCTCACACTTGGGGCGCGCGGAGAGACCCAGTACTTC; CDR3 protein: CASSLTLGARGETQYF; clone size: NA; V gene: TRBV13; D gene: NA; J gene: TRBJ2-5
CDR3 DNA: TGTGCCAGCAGCTTACTTTCTACTAATGAAAAACTGTTTTTT; CDR3 protein: CASSLLSTNEKLFF; clone size: many; V gene: TRBV7-9; D gene: NA; J gene: TRBJ1-4
CDR3 DNA: TGTGCCAGCAGCCCGAGGACAGGTCCCCCCTACGAGCAGTACTTC; CDR3 protein: CASSPRTGPPYEQYF; clone size: many; V gene: TRBV9; D gene: TRBD1; J gene: TRBJ2-7
CDR3 DNA: TGTGCCAGCAGGGAAGACACAGATACGCAGTATTTT; CDR3 protein: CASREDTDTQYF; clone size: many; V gene: TRBV12-3/TRBV12-4; D gene: NA; J gene: TRBJ2-3
CDR3 DNA: TGTGCCAGCAGTGACTCGATTCCAGGGACTGGGACCGGGGAGCTGTTTTTT; CDR3 protein: CASSDSIPGTGTGELFF; clone size: few; V gene: TRBV6-4; D gene: NA; J gene: TRBJ2-2
CDR3 DNA: TGCGCCAGCAGCTACAAAGGGGGGGGACTGACAGATACGCAGTATTTT; CDR3 protein: CASSYKGGGLTDTQYF; clone size: NA; V gene: TRBV5-1; D gene: NA; J gene: TRBJ2-3
CDR3 DNA: TGTGCCAGCAGCTTACCTCCTGTAGCGGATACGCAGTATTTT; CDR3 protein: CASSLPPVADTQYF; clone size: many; V gene: TRBV7-9; D gene: NA; J gene: TRBJ2-3
CDR3 DNA: TGTGCCAGCAGCTTGGTAGCGGGTGAAGCTTTCTTT; CDR3 protein: CASSLVAGEAFF; clone size: many; V gene: TRBV5-6; D gene: NA; J gene: TRBJ1-1
CDR3 DNA: TGTGCCAGCAGTCGGACTAGCGGGACGGAGACCCAGTACTTC; CDR3 protein: CASSRTSGTETQYF; clone size: NA; V gene: TRBV6-2/TRBV6-3; D gene: TRBD2; J gene: TRBJ2-5
CDR3 DNA: TGTGCCAGCAGCGTAGCCGGGACACGGTACACAGATACGCAGTATTTT; CDR3 protein: CASSVAGTRYTDTQYF; clone size: few; V gene: TRBV11-2; D gene: NA; J gene: TRBJ2-3
CDR3 DNA: TGCGCCAGCAGCCAAGAGCGACGGGGAGTCGATGAGCAGTTCTTC; CDR3 protein: CASSQERRGVDEQFF; clone size: many; V gene: TRBV4-1; D gene: NA; J gene: TRBJ2-1
CDR3 DNA: TGCGCCAGCAGCTTGGAGGGATCTGGGGCCAACGTCCTGACTTTC; CDR3 protein: CASSLEGSGANVLTF; clone size: few; V gene: TRBV5-1; D gene: NA; J gene: TRBJ2-6
CDR3 DNA: TGTGCCAGCAGCTTACGGACCTCCCGCCCCTATGAGCAGTTCTTC; CDR3 protein: CASSLRTSRPYEQFF; clone size: few; V gene: TRBV5-6; D gene: NA; J gene: TRBJ2-1
CDR3 DNA: TGTGCCAGCAGCCGACCTGGCGGGGTTGAGCAGTTCTTC; CDR3 protein: CASSRPGGVEQFF; clone size: few; V gene: TRBV3-1; D gene: NA; J gene: TRBJ2-1
CDR3 DNA: TGTGCCAGCAGTTACTCGATAGGGACCAATCAGCCCCAGCATTTT; CDR3 protein: CASSYSIGTNQPQHF; clone size: NA; V gene: TRBV6-2/TRBV6-3; D gene: NA; J gene: TRBJ1-5
CDR3 DNA: TGTGCCAGCAATCTTCGTCCAGTTAGCAATCAGCCCCAGCATTTT; CDR3 protein: CASNLRPVSNQPQHF; clone size: many; V gene: TRBV5-5; D gene: NA; J gene: TRBJ1-5
CDR3 DNA: TGTGCCAGAAGTTACTCGAGACTGTTGTTCTTC; CDR3 protein: CARSYSRLLFF; clone size: NA; V gene: TRBV6-2/TRBV6-3; D gene: NA; J gene: TRBJ2-1
CDR3 DNA: TGTGCCAGCAGTTACTCGGGACAGGGGGACGAGCAGTACTTC; CDR3 protein: CASSYSGQGDEQYF; clone size: NA; V gene: TRBV6-5; D gene: TRBD1; J gene: TRBJ2-7
CDR3 DNA: TGTGCCAGCAGCCTTGAGCGGGGAAGCGGCTACAATGAGCAGTTCTTC; CDR3 protein: CASSLERGSGYNEQFF; clone size: few; V gene: TRBV27; D gene: TRBD2; J gene: TRBJ2-1
CDR3 DNA: TGCGCCAGCAGCCAAGAGAGGGGGTCACTCGAGCAGTACTTC; CDR3 protein: CASSQERGSLEQYF; clone size: many; V gene: TRBV4-1; D gene: NA; J gene: TRBJ2-7
CDR3 DNA: TGCGCCAGCAGGCCTAGCGGGGCTAGCACAGATACGCAGTATTTT; CDR3 protein: CASRPSGASTDTQYF; clone size: many; V gene: TRBV4-3; D gene: TRBD2; J gene: TRBJ2-3
CDR3 DNA: TGCGCCAGCAGCTTGTGGGATGTGACCGGGGAGCTGTTTTTT; CDR3 protein: CASSLWDVTGELFF; clone size: many; V gene: TRBV5-1; D gene: NA; J gene: TRBJ2-2
CDR3 DNA: TGTGCCAGCAGCTTGGGCAGGGCACAGACCCAGTACTTC; CDR3 protein: CASSLGRAQTQYF; clone size: NA; V gene: TRBV11-2; D gene: NA; J gene: TRBJ2-5
CDR3 DNA: TGTGCCAGCAGTTACCCCCTCGGGGCAACCCGCACAGATACGCAGTATTTT; CDR3 protein: CASSYPLGATRTDTQYF; clone size: NA; V gene: TRBV6-2/TRBV6-3; D gene: NA; J gene: TRBJ2-3
CDR3 DNA: TGTGCCAGCAGCCAAGTATGGGATGAGCAGTTCTTC; CDR3 protein: CASSQVWDEQFF; clone size: few; V gene: TRBV14; D gene: NA; J gene: TRBJ2-1
CDR3 DNA: TGCGCCAGCAGCCGCCGACTGAACTCTGATACGCAGTATTTT; CDR3 protein: CASSRRLNSDTQYF; clone size: many; V gene: TRBV4-1; D gene: NA; J gene: TRBJ2-3
CDR3 DNA: TGCAGTGCTAGCCGTCTGACCTTCAATCAGCCCCAGCATTTT; CDR3 protein: CSASRLTFNQPQHF; clone size: NA; V gene: TRBV20-1; D gene: NA; J gene: TRBJ1-5
CDR3 DNA: TGTGCCAGTAGTATTATGGCCACCTCTGGGGCCAACGTCCTGACTTTC; CDR3 protein: CASSIMATSGANVLTF; clone size: few; V gene: TRBV19; D gene: NA; J gene: TRBJ2-6
CDR3 DNA: TGTGCCAGCAGCCGAACCGGGACTAGCGACTACAATGAGCAGTTCTTC; CDR3 protein: CASSRTGTSDYNEQFF; clone size: few; V gene: TRBV3-1; D gene: TRBD2; J gene: TRBJ2-1
CDR3 DNA: TGTGCCAGCGGGCAGAACACTGAAGCTTTCTTT; CDR3 protein: CASGQNTEAFF; clone size: NA; V gene: TRBV2; D gene: NA; J gene: TRBJ1-1
CDR3 DNA: TGTGCCAGCAGTCGTCCCGGGACAGGGTCTGAAGCTTTCTTT; CDR3 protein: CASSRPGTGSEAFF; clone size: few; V gene: TRBV27; D gene: TRBD1; J gene: TRBJ1-1
CDR3 DNA: TGTGCCTGGTCGACAGGGGCCTACGAGCAGTACTTC; CDR3 protein: CAWSTGAYEQYF; clone size: few; V gene: TRBV30; D gene: TRBD1; J gene: TRBJ2-7
CDR3 DNA: TGCGCCAGCAGCGGGGACAGGATAAAAGAGACCCAGTACTTC; CDR3 protein: CASSGDRIKETQYF; clone size: NA; V gene: TRBV5-1; D gene: TRBD1; J gene: TRBJ2-5
CDR3 DNA: TGTGCCAGCAGTTACTACCCCCCGGGCCAAGAGACCCAGTACTTC; CDR3 protein: CASSYYPPGQETQYF; clone size: many; V gene: TRBV6-5; D gene: NA; J gene: TRBJ2-5
CDR3 DNA: TGCGCCAGTAAACAGGGGGCGCGTGATGGGGAGACCCAGTACTTC; CDR3 protein: CASKQGARDGETQYF; clone size: few; V gene: TRBV23-1; D gene: TRBD1; J gene: TRBJ2-5
CDR3 DNA: TGCGCCAGCAGCCGAAGGGGGCATAATTCACCCCTCCACTTT; CDR3 protein: CASSRRGHNSPLHF; clone size: once; V gene: TRBV4-1; D gene: TRBD1; J gene: TRBJ1-6
CDR3 DNA: TGCGCCAGCAGCTTGGCGGGCTGGCGGGACAATGAGCAGTTCTTC; CDR3 protein: CASSLAGWRDNEQFF; clone size: many; V gene: TRBV5-1; D gene: NA; J gene: TRBJ2-1
CDR3 DNA: TGTGCCAGCAGCGCCCCGGACAGGGCGGGGGAGACCCAGTACTTC; CDR3 protein: CASSAPDRAGETQYF; clone size: NA; V gene: TRBV7-2; D gene: TRBD1; J gene: TRBJ2-5